The 18 T cell receptor beta chains below were found in one sample sequenced in a study of blood T cell repertoires in COVID-19. Libraries were prepared by immunoSEQ multiplex PCR; TCRdb keeps only in-frame clonotypes and omits some of them. The sample carries roughly 250,000 clones, 84% recorded once. Material for sequencing was peripheral blood. The receptor set was obtained from a human donor in a cohort sampled during active COVID-19.

This CDR3 is CASSEWPGQGAAFF. CDR3 bases: TGCGCCAGCAGTGAGTGGCCGGGACAGGGGGCGGCTTTCTTT. The chain is built from TRBV10-1 and TRBJ1-1; 12 nucleotides line up with TRBD1. The CDR3 contains 14 residues. CDR1 and CDR2 (germline): WNHNN, SYGVQD (reference sequence). V lost 1 base and J lost 11; bases outside the gene matches: 5.

Only one count was recorded for this clone. The chain joins TRBV7-6 to TRBJ2-1; the match to TRBD2 covers 11 bases. The junction had 3 bases not matched to a gene; V was cut back by 1 base and J by 1 base. CDR1 and CDR2 from the germline V gene are SGHVS and FNYEAQ. The CDR3 runs to 17 residues. CDR3 nucleotide sequence: TGTGCCAGCAGCTTAGTAGCGGGGGGGCAATCCTACAATGAGCAGTTCTTC. This sequence encodes CASSLVAGGQSYNEQFF. The full variable domain, in which reference TRBV7-6 and TRBJ2-1 provide the parts outside the CDR3, is GAGVSQSPRYKVTKRGQDVALRCDPISGHVSLYWYRQALGQGPEFLTYFNYEAQQDKSGLPNDRFSAERPEGSISTLTIQRTEQRDSAMYRCASSLVAGGQSYNEQFFGPGTRLTVL.

The gene calls are TRBV7-9 and TRBJ1-3, with 8 nucleotides matching TRBD1. Per the germline V gene, CDR1 is SEHNR and CDR2 is FQNEAQ (reference sequence). CDR3 size: 17 residues. V lost 4 bases to trimming and J lost 4 bases; unmatched junction nucleotides: 12. This CDR3 reads CASSYGQGRGLGNTIYF. The CDR3 DNA follows: TGTGCCAGCAGCTATGGACAGGGACGGGGCTTGGGAAACACCATATATTTT. Together with reference TRBV7-9 and TRBJ1-3, the CDR3 gives the full variable domain: DTGVSQNPRHKITKRGQNVTFRCDPISEHNRLYWYRQTLGQGPEFLTYFQNEAQLEKSRLLSDRFSAERPKGSFSTLEIQRTEQGDSAMYLCASSYGQGRGLGNTIYFGEGSWLTVV.

This chain links TRBV10-3 with TRBJ2-7, with TRBD2 matching 11 bases. The CDR3 is made up of 15 amino acids. Trimming cost V 2 bases and J 3 bases; bases outside gene matches: 3. Germline CDR1 is ENHRY and CDR2 is SYGVKD. Here the CDR3 DNA reads TGTGCCATCAGTGAGACTAGCGGGGGTCACTACGAGCAGTACTTC. Amino acids: CAISETSGGHYEQYF.

V usage is TRBV6-2 or TRBV6-3 and J usage is TRBJ2-7; a weak D match, TRBD1 (5 bases). CDR1 and CDR2 (germline): MNHEY, SVGEGT. The CDR3 runs 14 residues. Trimming removed 6 bases from V and 3 bases from J, with 15 bases in between. CDR3 sequence: CASSPSAGFYEQYF. CDR3 bases: TGTGCCAGCAGCCCCTCGGCAGGGTTCTACGAGCAGTACTTC.

This chain uses TRBV12-3 or TRBV12-4 with TRBJ2-7; D is undetermined. The CDR3 has 12 amino acids. V was trimmed by 6 bases and J by 6 bases, leaving 12 bases between them. The CDR3 here is CASSPIPGEQYF. The CDR3 coding sequence is TGTGCCAGCAGCCCTATCCCCGGCGAGCAGTACTTC.

V is TRBV12-5 and J is TRBJ2-2, with D perhaps matching TRBD1 (5 bases). Germline V lookup: CDR1 LGHNT, CDR2 FRNRAP. The CDR3 has 16 amino acids. V lost 6 bases, J lost 2 bases, and 16 bases lay in between. Written as DNA, the CDR3 is TGTGCTAGTGGCTTCGGGCGACAGATTAACACCGGGGAGCTGTTTTTT. Translation: CASGFGRQINTGELFF.

A word on this clone: A much larger clone is a single base away; this may be a read error. The chain joins TRBV5-6 to TRBJ2-7; 9 nucleotides align to TRBD1. The germline V gene encodes CDR1 SGHDT and CDR2 YYEEEE. The CDR3 is made up of 14 amino acids. V shed 4 bases, J shed 1 base, and the junction held 3 bases outside the gene matches. Here the CDR3 reads CASSAGQGSYEQYF. The CDR3 coding sequence is TGTGCCAGCAGCGCCGGACAGGGGTCCTACGAGCAGTACTTC.

This clone appeared once. The rearrangement links TRBV5-1 to TRBJ2-5, with unresolved D. The CDR3 covers 13 residues. Trimming cost V 1 base and J 4 bases, with 8 bases left between them. The germline V gene has CDR1 SGHRS and CDR2 YFSETQ. The CDR3 DNA is TGCGCCAGCAGCTTGTGGCACCGAGAGACCCAGTACTTC. This encodes CASSLWHRETQYF.

The genes are TRBV6-5 and TRBJ2-3; 7 nucleotides align to TRBD1. Germline CDR1 reads MNHEY; CDR2 reads SVGAGI. This CDR3 spans 16 amino acids. The V segment lost 2 bases and the J segment 2 bases; nucleotides outside the gene matches: 7. The CDR3 DNA reads TGTGCCAGCAGTTACCGTAGACAGGGTCTCACAGATACGCAGTATTTT. It translates to CASSYRRQGLTDTQYF.

The gene calls are TRBV5-1 and TRBJ2-2, with D maybe TRBD2 (5 bases). CDR1 and CDR2 from the germline V gene are SGHRS and YFSETQ. This CDR3 region has 17 residues. Between the trimmed V and J ends, which lost 4 bases and 2 bases, there was a span of 18 bases. CDR3 residues: CASSLAVKLLNTGELFF. The CDR3 bases are TGCGCCAGCAGCCTAGCTGTTAAGTTACTTAACACCGGGGAGCTGTTTTTT.

The rearrangement uses TRBV7-6 and TRBJ2-7; 8 positions agree with TRBD1. The CDR3 sequence is 13 residues long. V trimming: 3 bases; J trimming: 4 bases; junction bases outside the gene matches: 2. The germline V gene has CDR1 SGHVS and CDR2 FNYEAQ. CDR3 DNA sequence: TGTGCCAGCAGCTTGGGACAGGTTTACGAGCAGTACTTC. Translating gives CASSLGQVYEQYF.

A single count supports this clone. The rearrangement joins TRBV10-3 to TRBJ2-3, with a weak D call TRBD1 (10 bases). Germline V gene data show CDR1 as ENHRY and CDR2 as SYGVKD. CDR3 length equals 18 residues. Trimming left V 6 bases short and J 3 bases short, with 25 bases between. The CDR3 region is CAIRTGTGVLAGTDTQYF. CDR3 sequence (DNA): TGTGCCATCAGGACCGGGACAGGGGTACTAGCGGGTACAGATACGCAGTATTTT.

This chain links TRBV6-1 with TRBJ1-1; possible D gene TRBD1, 5 bases. Trimming took 1 base from V and 1 from J, leaving 16 bases between them. The CDR3 length is 17 residues. CDR1 is MNHNS and CDR2 is SASEGT in the germline V gene. CDR3 amino acids: CASSEGSWGKPNTEAFF. The CDR3 DNA reads as TGTGCCAGCAGTGAAGGGTCTTGGGGCAAGCCGAACACTGAAGCTTTCTTT.

The gene calls are TRBV11-2 and TRBJ2-6, with D unresolved. Germline CDR1 reads SGHAT; CDR2 reads FQNNGV. The CDR3 is made up of 15 amino acids. V was pared by 0 bases and J by 4 bases, with 7 bases between. This CDR3 is CASSLDSLGANVLTF. As DNA, the CDR3 is TGTGCCAGCAGCTTAGATTCTCTGGGGGCCAACGTCCTGACTTTC.

The chain couples TRBV2 to TRBJ2-1; 8 bases fit TRBD1. With 7 bases clipped from V and 6 bases from J, the junction kept 11 bases outside the gene matches. Germline CDR1 and CDR2: SNHLY and FYNNEI. The CDR3 runs 15 residues. The chain's CDR3 is CASNPQGARINEQFF. CDR3 bases: TGTGCCAGCAATCCCCAGGGGGCGCGAATCAATGAGCAGTTCTTC.

This chain connects TRBV9 to TRBJ1-2; D is ambiguous. Per germline, CDR1 SGDLS and CDR2 YYNGEE. Trimming removed 0 bases from V and 7 bases from J, with 13 bases in between. This CDR3 is 14 amino acids long. The CDR3 protein is CASSVGGPTSGYTF. Written as DNA, the CDR3 is TGTGCCAGCAGCGTAGGCGGCCCTACCAGTGGCTACACCTTC.

This chain links TRBV7-2 with TRBJ2-1; D not resolved. Germline CDR1 SGHTA, CDR2 FQGNSA. The CDR3 is made up of 15 amino acids. Trimming took off 1 base at V and 3 bases at J, with 10 bases between the two ends. For the CDR3, the DNA is TGTGCCAGCAGCTTAGTGGCCAGAAACTACAATGAGCAGTTCTTC. It specifies CASSLVARNYNEQFF.